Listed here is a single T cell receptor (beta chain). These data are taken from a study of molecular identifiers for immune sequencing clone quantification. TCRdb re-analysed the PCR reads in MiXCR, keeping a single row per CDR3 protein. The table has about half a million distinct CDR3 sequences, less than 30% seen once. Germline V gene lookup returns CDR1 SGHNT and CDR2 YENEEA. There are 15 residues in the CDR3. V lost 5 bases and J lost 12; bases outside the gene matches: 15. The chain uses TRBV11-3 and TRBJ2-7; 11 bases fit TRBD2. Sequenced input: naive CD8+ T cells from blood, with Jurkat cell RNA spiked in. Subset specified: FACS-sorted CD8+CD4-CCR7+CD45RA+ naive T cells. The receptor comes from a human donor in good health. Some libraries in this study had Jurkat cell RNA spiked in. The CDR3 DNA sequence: TGTGCCAGCAGCCCTCGAGATAGCGGGAGGGACGCGCGGTACTTC. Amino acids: CASSPRDSGRDARYF. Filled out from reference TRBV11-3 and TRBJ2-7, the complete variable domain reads EAGVVQSPRYKIIEKKQPVAFWCNPISGHNTLYWYLQNLGQGPELLIRYENEEAVDDSQLPKDRFSAERLKGVDSTLKIQPAELGDSAVYLCASSPRDSGRDARYFGPGTRLTVT.